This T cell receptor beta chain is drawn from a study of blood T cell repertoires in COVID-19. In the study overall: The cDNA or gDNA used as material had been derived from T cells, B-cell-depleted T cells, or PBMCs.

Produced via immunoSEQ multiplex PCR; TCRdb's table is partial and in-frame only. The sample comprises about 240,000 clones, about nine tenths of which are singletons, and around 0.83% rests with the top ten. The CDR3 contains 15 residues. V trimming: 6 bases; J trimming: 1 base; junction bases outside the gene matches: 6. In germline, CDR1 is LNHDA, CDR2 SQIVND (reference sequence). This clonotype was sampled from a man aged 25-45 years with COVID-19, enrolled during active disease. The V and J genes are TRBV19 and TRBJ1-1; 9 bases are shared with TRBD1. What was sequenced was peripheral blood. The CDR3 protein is CASSPQGQGNTEAFF. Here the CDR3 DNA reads TGTGCCAGTAGCCCTCAGGGACAGGGGAACACTGAAGCTTTCTTT.